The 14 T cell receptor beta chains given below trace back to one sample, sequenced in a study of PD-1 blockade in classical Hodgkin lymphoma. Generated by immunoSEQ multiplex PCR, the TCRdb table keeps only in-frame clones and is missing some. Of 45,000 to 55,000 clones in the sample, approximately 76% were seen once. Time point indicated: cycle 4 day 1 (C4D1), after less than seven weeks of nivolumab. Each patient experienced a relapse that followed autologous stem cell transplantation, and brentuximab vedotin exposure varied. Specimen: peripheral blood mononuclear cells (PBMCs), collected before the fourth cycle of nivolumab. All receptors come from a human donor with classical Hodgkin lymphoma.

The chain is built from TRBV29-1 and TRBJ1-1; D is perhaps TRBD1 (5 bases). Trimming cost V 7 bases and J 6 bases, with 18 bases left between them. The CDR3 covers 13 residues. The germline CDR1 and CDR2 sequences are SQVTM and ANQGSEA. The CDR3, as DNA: TGCAGCGGTGGACGTGGGGGATTGCCTGAAGCTTTCTTT. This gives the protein CSGGRGGLPEAFF.

CDR3 coding DNA: TGCGCCAGCAGCTTGGGAACCTTTAATGAAAAACTGTTTTTT. Translation: CASSLGTFNEKLFF. The chain is built from TRBV5-1 and TRBJ1-4; D not resolved. There are 14 residues in the CDR3. Trimming cost V 0 bases and J 4 bases, with 7 bases left between them. Per germline, CDR1 SGHRS and CDR2 YFSETQ. The complete variable domain, with remaining parts taken from reference TRBV5-1 and TRBJ1-4, reads KAGVTQTPRYLIKTRGQQVTLSCSPISGHRSVSWYQQTPGQGLQFLFEYFSETQRNKGNFPGRFSGRQFSNSRSEMNVSTLELGDSALYLCASSLGTFNEKLFFGSGTQLSVL.

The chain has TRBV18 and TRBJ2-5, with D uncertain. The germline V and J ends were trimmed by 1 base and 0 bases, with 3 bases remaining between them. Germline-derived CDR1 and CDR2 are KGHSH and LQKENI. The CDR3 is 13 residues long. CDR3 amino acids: CASSPRHQETQYF. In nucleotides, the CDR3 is TGTGCCAGCTCACCACGGCACCAAGAGACCCAGTACTTC.

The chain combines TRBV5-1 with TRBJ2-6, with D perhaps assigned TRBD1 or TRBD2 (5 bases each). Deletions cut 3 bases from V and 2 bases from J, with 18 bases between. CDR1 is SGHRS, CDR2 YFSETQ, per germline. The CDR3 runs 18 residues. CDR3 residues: CASSWDLDSYTGANVLTF. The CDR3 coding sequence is TGCGCCAGCAGCTGGGACCTTGACAGCTATACTGGGGCCAACGTCCTGACTTTC.

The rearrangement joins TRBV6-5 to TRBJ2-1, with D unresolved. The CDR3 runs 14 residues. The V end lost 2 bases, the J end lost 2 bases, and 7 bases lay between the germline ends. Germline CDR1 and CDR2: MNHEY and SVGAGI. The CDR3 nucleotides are TGTGCCAGCAGTTACCCTGATACCTACAATGAGCAGTTCTTC. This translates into CASSYPDTYNEQFF.

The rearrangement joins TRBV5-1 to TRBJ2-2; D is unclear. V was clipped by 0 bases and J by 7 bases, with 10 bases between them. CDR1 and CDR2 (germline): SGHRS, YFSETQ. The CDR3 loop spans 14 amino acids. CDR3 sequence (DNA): TGCGCCAGCAGCTTGGACCCTGTGATCGGGGAGCTGTTTTTT. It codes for CASSLDPVIGELFF.

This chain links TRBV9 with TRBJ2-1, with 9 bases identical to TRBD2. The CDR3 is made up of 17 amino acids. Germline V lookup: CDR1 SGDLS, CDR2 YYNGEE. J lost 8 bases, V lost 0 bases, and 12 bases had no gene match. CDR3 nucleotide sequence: TGTGCCAGCAGCGTAGGAGGAGGTAGCGGGAGTTTCGATGAGCAGTTCTTC. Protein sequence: CASSVGGGSGSFDEQFF.

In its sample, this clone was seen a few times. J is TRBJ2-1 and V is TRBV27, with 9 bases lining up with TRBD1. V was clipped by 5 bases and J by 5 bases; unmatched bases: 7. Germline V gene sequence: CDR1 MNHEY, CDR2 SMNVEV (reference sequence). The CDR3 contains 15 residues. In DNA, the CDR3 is TGTGCCAGCAGTCCAGGGACAGGGTATAACAATGAGCAGTTCTTC. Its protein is CASSPGTGYNNEQFF.

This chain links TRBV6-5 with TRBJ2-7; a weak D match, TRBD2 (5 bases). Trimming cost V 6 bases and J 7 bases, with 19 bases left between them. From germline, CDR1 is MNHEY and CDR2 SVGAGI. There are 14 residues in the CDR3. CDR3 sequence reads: CASSLDFGSGEQYF. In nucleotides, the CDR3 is TGTGCCAGCAGCTTGGACTTCGGCTCGGGTGAGCAGTACTTC.

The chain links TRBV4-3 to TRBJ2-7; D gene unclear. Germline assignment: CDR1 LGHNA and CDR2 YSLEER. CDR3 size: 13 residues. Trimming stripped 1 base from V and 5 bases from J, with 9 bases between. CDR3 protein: CASSQVGVNEQYF. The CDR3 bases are TGCGCCAGCAGCCAAGTAGGCGTAAACGAGCAGTACTTC.

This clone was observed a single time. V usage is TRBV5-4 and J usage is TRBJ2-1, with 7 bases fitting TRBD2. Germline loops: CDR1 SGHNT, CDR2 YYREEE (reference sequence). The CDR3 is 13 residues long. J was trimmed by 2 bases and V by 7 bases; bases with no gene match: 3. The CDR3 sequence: CASQAGPYNEQFF. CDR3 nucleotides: TGTGCCAGCCAAGCGGGGCCCTACAATGAGCAGTTCTTC. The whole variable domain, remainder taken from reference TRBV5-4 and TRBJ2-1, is ETGVTQSPTHLIKTRGQQVTLRCSSQSGHNTVSWYQQALGQGPQFIFQYYREEENGRGNFPPRFSGLQFPNYSSELNVNALELDDSALYLCASQAGPYNEQFFGPGTRLTVL.

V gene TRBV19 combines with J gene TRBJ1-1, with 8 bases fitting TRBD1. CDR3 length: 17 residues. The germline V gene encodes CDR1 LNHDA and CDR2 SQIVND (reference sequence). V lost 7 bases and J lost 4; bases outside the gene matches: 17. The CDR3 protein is CASTSGPGTGGGTEAFF. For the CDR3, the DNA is TGTGCCAGTACCTCGGGCCCGGGGACAGGAGGAGGCACTGAAGCTTTCTTT.

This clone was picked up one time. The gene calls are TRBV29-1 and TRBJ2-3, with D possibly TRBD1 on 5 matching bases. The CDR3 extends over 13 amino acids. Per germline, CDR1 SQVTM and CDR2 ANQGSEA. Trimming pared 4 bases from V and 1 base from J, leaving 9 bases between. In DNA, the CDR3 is TGCAGCGTTGGTACCAGGGGCACAGATACGCAGTATTTT. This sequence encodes CSVGTRGTDTQYF.

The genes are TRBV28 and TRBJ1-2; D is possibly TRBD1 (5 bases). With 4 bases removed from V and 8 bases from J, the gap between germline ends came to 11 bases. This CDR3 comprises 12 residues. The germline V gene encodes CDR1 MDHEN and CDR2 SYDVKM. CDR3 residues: CASSSGLEGYTF. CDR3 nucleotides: TGTGCCAGCAGTTCAGGGTTAGAGGGCTACACCTTC.